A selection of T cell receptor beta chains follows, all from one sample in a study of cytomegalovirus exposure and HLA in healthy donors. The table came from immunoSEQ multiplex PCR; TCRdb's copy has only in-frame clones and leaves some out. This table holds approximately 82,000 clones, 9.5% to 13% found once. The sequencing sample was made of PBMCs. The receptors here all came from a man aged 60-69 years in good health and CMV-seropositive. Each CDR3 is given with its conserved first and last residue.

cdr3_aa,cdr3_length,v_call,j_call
CASSYSGGNIQYF,13,TRBV6-5,TRBJ2-4
CAWSLESSVETQYF,14,TRBV30,TRBJ2-5
CASRVQAEGRTEAFF,15,TRBV6-1,TRBJ1-1
CASTLTDFDYGYTF,14,TRBV28,TRBJ1-2
CASSDRGGARDFHYPYEQYF,20,TRBV13,TRBJ2-7
CASSYDRVPPNEQFF,15,TRBV5-4,TRBJ2-1
CASSSPTDPYNEQFF,15,TRBV5-4,TRBJ2-1
CSAPSEGNTGELFF,14,TRBV29-1,TRBJ2-2
CASSASGGNIVSQYF,15,TRBV9,TRBJ2-5
CASSDLVTGIDGYTF,15,TRBV6-1,TRBJ1-2
CSAGETLQETQYF,13,TRBV29-1,TRBJ2-5
CASSVQAHNQPQHF,14,TRBV10-2,TRBJ1-5
CASRPTGGEQPQHF,14,TRBV6-6,TRBJ1-5
CASKKGQTMNTEAFF,15,TRBV27,TRBJ1-1
CASSEGIRATEAFF,14,TRBV6-1,TRBJ1-1
CASSLDPWTAFNQPQHF,17,TRBV5-1,TRBJ1-5
CASSQTGFPSNQPQHF,16,TRBV19,TRBJ1-5
CASSFRGRGHEQFF,14,TRBV5-6,TRBJ2-1
CASSEAGVTTEAFF,14,TRBV6-1,TRBJ1-1
CASNLAGGNKDGYTF,15,TRBV5-5,TRBJ1-2